This is a list of T cell receptor beta chains from one sample in a study of control samples from healthy donors and cancer patients. Sequenced by immunoSEQ multiplex PCR; TCRdb stores in-frame clones only, minus some. The data show fewer than 90,000 clones, with over 70% seen just once and 28% held by the top ten. The sample consisted of blood. The receptors shown here come from a man aged 45-60 years in good health. CDR3s leave out the opening cysteine and the closing phenylalanine or tryptophan.

CDR3: ASSLNPYEQY
V: TRBV7-3

CDR3: ASSQTGDGYT
V: TRBV3-1/TRBV3-2

CDR3: ASSSPRSGANVLT
V: TRBV9

CDR3: ASSLTSGGLETQY
V: TRBV7-2

CDR3: ASSLNRGGGGYT
V: TRBV7-8

CDR3: ASSFFSGSYEQY
V: TRBV11-2

CDR3: AISEGGGNQPQH
V: TRBV10-3

CDR3: ASQRTGVTEAF
V: TRBV7-9

CDR3: ASSSGTSGRYTQY
V: TRBV7-9

CDR3: SASLPKGYGYT
V: TRBV20-1